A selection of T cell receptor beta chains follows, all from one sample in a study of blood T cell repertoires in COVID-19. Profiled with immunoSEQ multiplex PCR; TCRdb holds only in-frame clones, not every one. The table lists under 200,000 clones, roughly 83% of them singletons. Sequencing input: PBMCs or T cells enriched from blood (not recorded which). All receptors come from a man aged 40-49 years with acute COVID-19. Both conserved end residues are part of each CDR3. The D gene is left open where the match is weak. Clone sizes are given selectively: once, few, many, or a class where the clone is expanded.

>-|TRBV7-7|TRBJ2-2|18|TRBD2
TGTGCCAGCAGCACCTCCGGGACTAGCGCCATGAACACCGGGGAGCTGTTTTTT
CASSTSGTSAMNTGELFF
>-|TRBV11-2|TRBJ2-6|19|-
TGTGCCAGCAGCTTTCCTTTAGGCCTAGCCCAATCTGGGGCCAACGTCCTGACTTTC
CASSFPLGLAQSGANVLTF
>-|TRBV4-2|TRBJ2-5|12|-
TGTGCCAGCAGCTTCGGGAGCGCGACCCAGTACTTC
CASSFGSATQYF
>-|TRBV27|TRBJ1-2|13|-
TGTGCCAGCAGTTATTCAGGGTCGTATGGCTACACCTTC
CASSYSGSYGYTF
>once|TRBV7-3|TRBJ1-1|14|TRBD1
TGTGCCAGCAGATTGGACAGGTCCTCCACTGAAGCTTTCTTT
CASRLDRSSTEAFF
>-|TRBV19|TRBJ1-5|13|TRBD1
TGTGCCAGTAGTGGGACAGGGAATCAGCCCCAGCATTTT
CASSGTGNQPQHF
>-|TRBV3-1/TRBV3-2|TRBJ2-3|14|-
TGTGCCAGCAGCCGGACGGCACGAGGGGATACGCAGTATTTT
CASSRTARGDTQYF
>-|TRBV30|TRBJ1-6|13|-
TGTGCCTGGAGTACTGGAGCCGGGTCACCCCTCCACTTT
CAWSTGAGSPLHF
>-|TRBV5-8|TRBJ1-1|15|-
TGTGCCAGCAGCCGCTTGCAGGGGCTTTACACTGAAGCTTTCTTT
CASSRLQGLYTEAFF
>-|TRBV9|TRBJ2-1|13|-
TGTGCCAGCAATAACCCGGGACTGCGCGAGCAGTTCTTC
CASNNPGLREQFF
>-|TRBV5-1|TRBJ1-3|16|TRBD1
TGCGCCAGCAGTATATCAGGACAGGGCTCTGGAAACACCATATATTTT
CASSISGQGSGNTIYF
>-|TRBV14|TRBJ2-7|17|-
TGTGCCAGCAGCCAAGAAAGAGTTGGGCCGGGGTCCTACGAGCAGTACTTC
CASSQERVGPGSYEQYF
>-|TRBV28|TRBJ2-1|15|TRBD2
TGTGCCAGCGGTGGTGGGATAGCGGGGGACAATGAGCAGTTCTTC
CASGGGIAGDNEQFF
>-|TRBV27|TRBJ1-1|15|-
TGTGCCAGCAGTTTACGACACCCTCAGAACACTGAAGCTTTCTTT
CASSLRHPQNTEAFF
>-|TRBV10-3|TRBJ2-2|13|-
TGTGCCATCGGGCTTTATGCCACCGGGGAGCTGTTTTTT
CAIGLYATGELFF
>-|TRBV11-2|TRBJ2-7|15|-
TGTGCCAGCAGCCCCAGGACAGCGGTTTCCTACGAGCAGTACTTC
CASSPRTAVSYEQYF
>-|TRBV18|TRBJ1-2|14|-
TGTGCCAGCTCACCGTCAGGGATTAGATATGGCTACACCTTC
CASSPSGIRYGYTF
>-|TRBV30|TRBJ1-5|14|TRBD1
TGTGCCTGGAGTAAGGACAGGTTTGGTCAGCCCCAGCATTTT
CAWSKDRFGQPQHF
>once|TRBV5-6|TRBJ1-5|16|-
TGTGCCAGCAGCTTGGGGGTCGGGGGTGGAGATCAGCCCCAGCATTTT
CASSLGVGGGDQPQHF
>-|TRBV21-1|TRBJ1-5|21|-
TGTGCCAGCAGCAAACGCCCAACGGACAGGGGGCCCAATTATAGCAATCAGCCCCAGCATTTT
CASSKRPTDRGPNYSNQPQHF
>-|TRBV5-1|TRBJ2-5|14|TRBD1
TGCGCCAGCAGCTTGACAGGGGGTATCGAGACCCAGTACTTC
CASSLTGGIETQYF
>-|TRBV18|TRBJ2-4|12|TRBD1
TGTGCCAGCTCATCGGACAGGAACATTCAGTACTTC
CASSSDRNIQYF
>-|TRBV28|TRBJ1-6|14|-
TGTGCCAGTGGCACGCGGGGCGGCGGTTCACCCCTCCACTTT
CASGTRGGGSPLHF
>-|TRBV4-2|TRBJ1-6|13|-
TGTGCCAGCAGCCAAGATAGAGGATCACCCCTCCACTTT
CASSQDRGSPLHF
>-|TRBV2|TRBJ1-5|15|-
TGTGCCAGCAGTGGGGGGGGAGGCGACAATCAGCCCCAGCATTTT
CASSGGGGDNQPQHF